This T cell receptor beta chain was sequenced for a study of T cells in Graves' hyperthyroidism and ophthalmopathy (dated 2019 in TCRdb). Background for the entire study: Peripheral blood was collected at initial diagnosis, before any treatment. A discovery cohort of approximately 97 patients, approximately 45 with Graves' ophthalmopathy and about 60 with stable Graves' hyperthyroidism, was used to find distinguishing TCR V-J signatures. Prospective prediction of ophthalmopathy was tested in an independent validation cohort of some 20 hyperthyroidism patients and 17 patients who later progressed to ophthalmopathy. The roughly 91 discovery patients were randomly divided into training and test sets at a 7:3 ratio. In roughly six Graves' hyperthyroidism patients, the study also compared T-cell repertoires from thyroid tissue with T-cell repertoires from blood. After sampling, hyperthyroidism patients received methimazole starting at 30 mg daily, and ophthalmopathy patients received high-dose intravenous methylprednisolone. The paper reports TCR Vbeta CDR3 sequencing of 135 peripheral blood samples: approximately 41 ophthalmopathy, under 80 hyperthyroidism and around 17 progressor patients.

The paper's findings and limits, for the study overall: In validation, the model predicted progression to ophthalmopathy with 60% to 71% sensitivity and around 72% specificity, a median of 6.5 months before onset. Sample size was not statistically predetermined, and blinding of investigators to group allocation was not performed. Most expanded thyroid clonotypes (frequency above 0.001) were also found in blood, which suggests that blood repertoires may mirror thyroid immune responses. A model built on a 13 V-J signature distinguished ophthalmopathy from stable hyperthyroidism, reaching about 88% sensitivity and under 84% specificity in cross-validation and 80%/75% in testing.

The TCR beta CDR3 regions were amplified from RNA transcripts. The TCR CDR3 was subjected to a first round of RT-PCR using the HTBI primer set and the Qiagen OneStep RT-PCR kit. A second multiplex PCR round built the libraries, followed by size selection and purification. Libraries were sequenced paired-end with 100 bp reads on an Illumina HiSeq2000. The authors processed their data as follows. SOAPnuke was used to process the raw data, throwing out any read that contained adapters or uncalled bases, had a mean Phred below 15, or lacked an exact constant-primer or identifier match. High-quality paired reads were merged with COPE v1.2.5, and unique nucleotide sequences were defined as clonotypes. MiTCR v1.1 was used to align clonotypes to the IMGT TRBV, TRBD and TRBJ reference segments. The analysis was restricted to V-J combinations with a frequency above 0.0001, which together covered 99.2% of the repertoires. A TCS score was defined as the ratio between F50 (clonal expansion) and ExV (chaos), using BLOSUM62-based TCRdist between CDR3 peptides within each V-J. Welch's t-statistics and random forest reduced roughly 540 V-J features to about 12, which were used in a naive Bayes classifier (R e1071). The public sequencing data were trimmed at Q25 with fastp and processed into clonotypes with MiXCR by TCRdb, which kept only in-frame beta chains. Identical CDR3 protein sequences are pooled into one entry, listed with their most common genes and DNA. The V and J calls, along with clone size, are taken from TCRdb and not from the paper's own processing. The sample contains 600,000 to 650,000 distinct CDR3 sequences, less than 25% of them found a single time. In total, the top ten clones hold around a third of the sample.

This clonotype was counted between two and nine times. Its cognate antigen has yet to be identified. Given a much more abundant clone one base away, this may be a read error. The CDR3 covers 11 residues, taking in both the cysteine and the phenylalanine. Here the CDR3 DNA is all that survives: 33 bases in frame from base 1. CDR1 SGHRS and CDR2 YFSETQ are derived from the germline V gene. Trimming takes 0 bases from V and 5 bases from J, and the germline ends sit 3 bases apart. Ophthalmopathy patients had moderately to severely active disease, Clinical Activity Score of at least 3, NOSPECS grade of at least 4, and duration under 3 months. Any patient with an uncontrolled infection, another autoimmune disease, pregnancy or lactation was excluded. Diagnoses were established on the basis of clinical symptoms, serum thyroxine and TRAb, thyroid ultrasound, and orbital computed tomography. Ficoll-Paque density gradient centrifugation was used to isolate PBMCs from around 10 ml of fresh peripheral blood. Total RNA was extracted using Trizol reagent, and RNA quality was assessed on an Agilent 2100 Bioanalyzer.

The clonotype comes from a man aged 25-45 years with Graves' ophthalmopathy. This receptor chain uses TRBV5-1 and TRBJ2-7; the D gene is not confidently resolved. Input material: blood. The CDR3 region has the sequence CASSLEDEQYF. The sequenced DNA is TGCGCCAGCAGCTTGGAGGACGAGCAGTACTTC.